The subject of this entry is one T cell receptor beta chain. What it binds is not known. The data derive from a study of OX40 agonist ivuxolimab in advanced cancers. Study conclusions and caveats: More expanded clones were seen, on average, in CD8+ T cells than in CD4+.

The V and J ends lost 4 bases and 6 bases, in that order; junction bases with no gene match: 14. Germline assignment: CDR1 SEHNR and CDR2 FQNEAQ (reference sequence). This CDR3 contains 17 residues. The table came from immunoSEQ multiplex PCR; TCRdb's copy has only in-frame clones and leaves some out. The sample yields roughly 60,000 clones, about 85% seen once. The sequence came from an adult with an advanced solid tumor such as melanoma, head and neck, liver or kidney cancer. This sample comprised CD4+ or CD8+ T cells sorted from blood, obtained in a trial of the OX40 agonist ivuxolimab. The rearrangement links TRBV7-9 to TRBJ2-4, with 8 bases fitting TRBD1. This CDR3 is CASSSLELGQAANIQYF. CDR3 nucleotide sequence: TGTGCCAGCAGCTCTCTCGAGCTGGGACAGGCTGCAAACATTCAGTACTTC.